The 8 T cell receptor beta chains reported below all come from one sample, sequenced in a study of CD8 T cells in ankylosing spondylitis. TCRdb used MiXCR to reprocess the 5' RACE reads, holding one entry per CDR3 protein. The sample consists of about 160,000 distinct CDR3 sequences, around 18% of them appearing once. The sequenced sample consisted of blood, either unsorted or a sorted T cell fraction (not recorded which). These receptor sequences come from a male donor with ankylosing spondylitis or in good health (not recorded which).

The chain couples TRBV30 to TRBJ2-6; TRBD2 is a possible D gene (6 bases). The length of the CDR3 is 20 residues. The V and J ends lost 0 bases and 0 bases respectively, with 21 bases between them. Germline CDR1 reads GTSNPN; CDR2 reads SVGIG (reference sequence). As DNA, the CDR3 is TGTGCCTGGAGTGTACGTCCCCTAGCGCCTCGGAACTCTGGGGCCAACGTCCTGACTTTC. This codes for CAWSVRPLAPRNSGANVLTF.

At least ten counts were recorded for this clonotype. The genes are TRBV20-1 and TRBJ2-1, with D uncertain. The V and J ends lost 6 bases and 2 bases respectively, with 11 bases between them. Germline V CDR1 and CDR2: DFQATT, SNEGSKA (reference sequence). The CDR3 has 13 amino acids. The CDR3 region has the DNA TGCAGTGCCCCCACTACCACCTACAATGAGCAGTTCTTC. Amino acids: CSAPTTTYNEQFF.

This clonotype was seen at least ten times. V is TRBV13 and J is TRBJ2-3, with D possibly matching TRBD1 (6 bases). The CDR3 spans 16 residues. Trimming took off 3 bases at V and 0 bases at J, with 13 bases between the two ends. From germline, CDR1 is PRHDT and CDR2 FYEKMQ (reference sequence). The CDR3 DNA sequence: TGTGCCAGCAGCTTTTCAGGGGCGACAAGCACAGATACGCAGTATTTT. Translated, it gives CASSFSGATSTDTQYF.

This rearrangement joins TRBV24-1 to TRBJ2-7; TRBD1 aligns across 7 bases. V gave up 2 bases and J gave up 5 bases; unmatched junction bases: 11. CDR1 is KGHDR, CDR2 SFDVKD, per germline. There are 16 residues in the CDR3. The CDR3 is CATSDSTGAPLNEQYF. As DNA, the CDR3 is TGTGCCACCAGTGATTCTACAGGGGCCCCCTTAAACGAGCAGTACTTC.

This clonotype was recorded at least ten times. The V gene is TRBV9, the J gene TRBJ2-2, with 11 positions matching TRBD2. The ends lost 2 bases at V and 7 bases at J; junction bases unmatched: 4. The germline V gene encodes CDR1 SGDLS and CDR2 YYNGEE. The CDR3 sequence is 15 residues long. CDR3 DNA sequence: TGTGCCAGCAGCGTGGTGACTAGCGGGATCGGGGAGCTGTTTTTT. As protein: CASSVVTSGIGELFF. Based on the CDR3 plus reference TRBV9 and TRBJ2-2, the full variable domain is DSGVTQTPKHLITATGQRVTLRCSPRSGDLSVYWYQQSLDQGLQFLIQYYNGEERAKGNILERFSAQQFPDLHSELNLSSLELGDSALYFCASSVVTSGIGELFFGEGSRLTVL.

The table lists this clonotype with many counts. The chain joins TRBV18 to TRBJ1-1; D is perhaps TRBD1 (5 bases). CDR1 and CDR2 from the germline V gene are KGHSH and LQKENI. V was pared by 1 base and J by 3 bases, with 9 bases between. CDR3 length: 14 residues. The CDR3 region has the DNA TGTGCCAGCTCACCACTGGGGCTGGACACTGAAGCTTTCTTT. It codes for CASSPLGLDTEAFF.

This clonotype turned up a few times. The chain is built from TRBV5-1 and TRBJ1-6; 7 nucleotides agree with TRBD1. With 0 bases clipped from V and 4 bases from J, the junction kept 1 base outside the gene matches. Germline V CDR1 and CDR2: SGHRS, YFSETQ. This CDR3 spans 15 amino acids. DNA for the CDR3: TGCGCCAGCAGCTTGGACAGGGGATATAATTCACCCCTCCACTTT. Its protein product is CASSLDRGYNSPLHF.

J is TRBJ2-2 and V is TRBV7-9, with D uncertain. V lost 6 bases and J 2 bases, leaving 7 bases between the germline ends. The CDR3 covers 13 residues. Germline loops: CDR1 SEHNR, CDR2 FQNEAQ (reference sequence). DNA for the CDR3: TGTGCCAGCAGTATCTATAACACCGGGGAGCTGTTTTTT. This codes for CASSIYNTGELFF.